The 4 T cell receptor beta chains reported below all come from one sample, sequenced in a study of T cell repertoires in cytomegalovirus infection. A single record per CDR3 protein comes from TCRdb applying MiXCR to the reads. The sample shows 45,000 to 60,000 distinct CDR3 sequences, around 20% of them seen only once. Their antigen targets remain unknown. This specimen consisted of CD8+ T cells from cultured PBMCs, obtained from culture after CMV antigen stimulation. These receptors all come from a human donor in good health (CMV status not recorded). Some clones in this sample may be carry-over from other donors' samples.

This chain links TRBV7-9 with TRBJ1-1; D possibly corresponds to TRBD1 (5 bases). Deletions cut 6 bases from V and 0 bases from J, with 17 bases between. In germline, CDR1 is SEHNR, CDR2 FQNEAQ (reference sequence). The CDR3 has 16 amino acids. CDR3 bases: TGTGCCAGCAGAGGAGAGTCAGGGAACTTGAACACTGAAGCTTTCTTT. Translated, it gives CASRGESGNLNTEAFF.

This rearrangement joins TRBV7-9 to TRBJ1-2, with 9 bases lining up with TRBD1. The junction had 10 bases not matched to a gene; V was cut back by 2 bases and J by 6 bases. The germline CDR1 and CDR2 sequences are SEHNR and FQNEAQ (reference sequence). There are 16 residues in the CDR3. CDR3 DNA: TGTGCCAGCAGCTTACCTAGGACAGGGGAAAGCGATGGCTACACCTTC. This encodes CASSLPRTGESDGYTF.

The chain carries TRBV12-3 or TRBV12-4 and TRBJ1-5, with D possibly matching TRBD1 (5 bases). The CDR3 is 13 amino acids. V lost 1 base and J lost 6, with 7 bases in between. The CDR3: CASSLGGTQPQHF. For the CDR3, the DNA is TGTGCCAGCAGTTTAGGGGGGACTCAGCCCCAGCATTTT.

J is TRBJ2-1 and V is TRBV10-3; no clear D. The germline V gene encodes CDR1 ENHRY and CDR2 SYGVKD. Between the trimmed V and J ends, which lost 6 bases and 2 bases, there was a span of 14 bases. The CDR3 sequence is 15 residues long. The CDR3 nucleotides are TGTGCCATCAGCCCCACTACCGACGCCTACAATGAGCAGTTCTTC. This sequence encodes CAISPTTDAYNEQFF.